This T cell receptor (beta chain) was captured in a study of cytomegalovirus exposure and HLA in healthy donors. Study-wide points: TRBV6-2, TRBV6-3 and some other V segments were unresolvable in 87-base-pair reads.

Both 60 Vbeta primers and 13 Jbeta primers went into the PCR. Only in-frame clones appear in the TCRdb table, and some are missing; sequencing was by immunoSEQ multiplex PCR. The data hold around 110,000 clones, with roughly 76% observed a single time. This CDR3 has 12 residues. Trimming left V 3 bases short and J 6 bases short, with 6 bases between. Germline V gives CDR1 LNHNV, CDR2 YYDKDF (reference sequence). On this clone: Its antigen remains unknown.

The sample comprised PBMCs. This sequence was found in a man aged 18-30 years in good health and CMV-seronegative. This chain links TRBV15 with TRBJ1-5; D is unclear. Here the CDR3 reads CATSRASQPQHF. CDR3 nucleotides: TGTGCCACCAGCAGGGCTTCTCAGCCCCAGCATTTT. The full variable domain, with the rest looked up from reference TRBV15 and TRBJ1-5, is DAMVIQNPRYQVTQFGKPVTLSCSQTLNHNVMYWYQQKSSQAPKLLFHYYDKDFNNEADTPDNFQSRRPNTSFCFLDIRSPGLGDTAMYLCATSRASQPQHFGDGTRLSIL.